These 23 T cell receptor beta chains came from one sample sequenced in a study of T cells expressing NK-cell markers. For each CDR3 protein, TCRdb gives one entry from its re-call of the 5' RACE reads, without DNA. Its listing shows about 160,000 distinct CDR3 sequences. The source material was blood T cells: a sorted CD56 or NKG2C T cell subset, CD4+ or CD8+ T cells, or bulk PBMC T cells (not recorded which). Receptors originate from a woman aged 18-70 years in good health.

The chain joins TRBV3-1 to TRBJ2-1. Per germline, CDR1 LGHDT and CDR2 YNNKEL (reference sequence). This CDR3 comprises 14 residues. This CDR3 reads CASSHEGPYNEQFF.

This chain uses TRBV11-2 with TRBJ2-3; TCRdb names TRBD2, which stays unverified in the absence of DNA. CDR3 length equals 17 residues. Germline loops: CDR1 SGHAT, CDR2 FQNNGV. The CDR3 reads CASSARLAGEVPDTQYF.

V is TRBV18 and J is TRBJ1-1; with no DNA, the TCRdb D assignment of TRBD1 cannot be verified. Germline V CDR1 and CDR2: KGHSH, LQKENI. CDR3 length equals 15 residues. The CDR3 region is CASSPNRAGNTEAFF.

Here the CDR3 reads CASSLAAGAVYNEQFF. This sequence joins TRBV11-2 and TRBJ2-1; TCRdb proposes TRBD2, but this gene call is untestable without DNA. CDR3 length: 16 amino acids. The germline gives CDR1 SGHAT, CDR2 FQNNGV.

The chain uses TRBV5-1 and TRBJ1-1; no DNA is available, so the TRBD1 call from TCRdb remains unchecked. The CDR3 spans 13 residues. CDR1 is SGHRS, CDR2 YFSETQ, per germline. The CDR3 protein is CASTREMNTEAFF.

The gene calls are TRBV9 and TRBJ2-3; TCRdb outputs TRBD2, but without DNA this stays unchecked. Germline loops: CDR1 SGDLS, CDR2 YYNGEE. CDR3 length: 16 amino acids. The CDR3 protein is CASSVSTSGGADTQYF.

CDR3 loop: CSARAGSGYEQYF. This chain links TRBV20-1 with TRBJ2-7. Germline CDR1 reads DFQATT; CDR2 reads SNEGSKA (reference sequence). The CDR3 length is 13 residues.

The chain employs TRBV15 and TRBJ1-1; TCRdb's D call of TRBD1 is untestable without DNA. The CDR3 has 16 residues. Per the germline V gene, CDR1 is LNHNV and CDR2 is YYDKDF (reference sequence). CDR3 region: CATSRDDWGMNTEAFF.

This chain joins TRBV4-1 and TRBJ2-1; TCRdb indicates TRBD2, and absent DNA this call remains unverified. The germline CDR1 and CDR2 sequences are MGHRA and YSYEKL. There are 16 residues in the CDR3. CDR3 region: CASSQNLRGAYNEQFF.

The V and J genes are TRBV5-1 and TRBJ1-1. The CDR3 totals 16 residues. In germline, CDR1 is SGHRS, CDR2 YFSETQ. CDR3 protein: CASSLDGGVMNTEAFF.

V is TRBV6-1 and J is TRBJ1-1; TCRdb lists TRBD1, though no DNA is available to test this call. Germline CDR1 reads MNHNS; CDR2 reads SASEGT. This CDR3 contains 14 residues. The CDR3 spells CASSRDRGNTEAFF.

The rearrangement links TRBV7-2 to TRBJ2-4. The CDR3 runs 13 residues. CDR1 is SGHTA and CDR2 is FQGNSA in the germline V gene. The CDR3 sequence is CASSPDPKNIQYF.

V gene TRBV3-1 combines with J gene TRBJ1-1; TCRdb returns TRBD1, unconfirmable since there is no DNA. The CDR3 length is 15 residues. Per the germline V gene, CDR1 is LGHDT and CDR2 is YNNKEL (reference sequence). The CDR3 spells CASSLIGAGNTEAFF.

CDR3 sequence reads: CASSSGQGAFPPLHF. The V call is TRBV5-1, the J call TRBJ1-6; checking the TCRdb D call of TRBD1 is not possible without DNA. There are 15 residues in the CDR3. Germline lookup yields CDR1 SGHRS and CDR2 YFSETQ.

The chain is built from TRBV7-2 and TRBJ2-4; TCRdb gives TRBD1 as the D gene, but with no DNA this cannot be confirmed. The CDR3 has 14 amino acids. Per the germline V gene, CDR1 is SGHTA and CDR2 is FQGNSA. The CDR3 sequence: CASSLDRGVNIQYF.

The rearrangement joins TRBV12-3 or TRBV12-4 to TRBJ1-4; as DNA is missing, the TRBD1 call by TCRdb cannot be tested. This CDR3 comprises 14 residues. This CDR3 reads CASRLDSTMGKLFF.

The chain has TRBV9 and TRBJ2-2; TCRdb's D gene call, TRBD2, goes unchecked for lack of DNA. This CDR3 has 15 residues. Germline values: CDR1 SGDLS, CDR2 YYNGEE. The CDR3 protein is CASSPGRLNTGELFF. Full variable domain (missing parts from reference TRBV9 and TRBJ2-2): DSGVTQTPKHLITATGQRVTLRCSPRSGDLSVYWYQQSLDQGLQFLIQYYNGEERAKGNILERFSAQQFPDLHSELNLSSLELGDSALYFCASSPGRLNTGELFFGEGSRLTVL.

J is TRBJ2-3 and V is TRBV5-1; the TCRdb D gene call, TRBD2, has no DNA to confirm it. Looked up from germline, CDR1 is SGHRS and CDR2 is YFSETQ. CDR3 length equals 14 residues. The CDR3 is CASRTSGGPDTQYF.

The chain joins TRBV7-2 to TRBJ1-3. The V gene's germline CDR1 is SGHTA and CDR2 FQGNSA. The CDR3 has 15 amino acids. CDR3 protein: CASSFGRDSGNTIYF.

This chain links TRBV18 with TRBJ1-1; TCRdb selects TRBD1, and the lack of DNA leaves this call unchecked. In germline, CDR1 is KGHSH, CDR2 LQKENI. This CDR3 spans 16 amino acids. This CDR3 reads CASSPGQGGENTEAFF.

The chain links TRBV25-1 to TRBJ2-1. The CDR3 has 13 residues. Germline values: CDR1 MGHDK, CDR2 SYGVNS. The CDR3 loop reads CATSQPAGNEQFF.

V gene TRBV7-2 combines with J gene TRBJ1-1; TCRdb indicates TRBD1, and absent DNA this call remains unverified. CDR1 and CDR2 (germline): SGHTA, FQGNSA. This CDR3 region has 13 residues. CDR3 region: CASSSTRGTEAFF.

The V and J genes are TRBV7-2 and TRBJ2-1; TCRdb gives TRBD1 as the D gene, but with no DNA this cannot be confirmed. CDR1 and CDR2 (germline): SGHTA, FQGNSA. This CDR3 region has 12 residues. The CDR3 spells CASSPRGIGRFF.